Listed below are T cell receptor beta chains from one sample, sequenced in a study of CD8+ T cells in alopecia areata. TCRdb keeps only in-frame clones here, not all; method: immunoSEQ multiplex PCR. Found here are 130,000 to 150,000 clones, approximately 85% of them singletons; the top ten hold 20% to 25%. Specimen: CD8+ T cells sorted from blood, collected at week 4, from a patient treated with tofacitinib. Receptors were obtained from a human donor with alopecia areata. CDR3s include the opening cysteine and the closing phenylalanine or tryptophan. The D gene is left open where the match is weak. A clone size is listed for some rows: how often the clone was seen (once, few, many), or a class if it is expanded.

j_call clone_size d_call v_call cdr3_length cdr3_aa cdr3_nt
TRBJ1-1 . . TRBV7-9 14 CASSLTRLSSEAFF TGTGCCAGCAGCTTAACAAGACTCTCGTCTGAAGCTTTCTTT
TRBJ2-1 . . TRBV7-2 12 CASSLAPPGQFF TGTGCCAGCAGCTTAGCACCCCCGGGGCAGTTCTTC
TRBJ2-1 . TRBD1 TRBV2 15 CASRTDREAYNEQFF TGTGCCAGCAGGACGGACAGGGAAGCCTACAATGAGCAGTTCTTC
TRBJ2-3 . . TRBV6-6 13 CASSYLLTDTQYF TGTGCCAGCAGTTACTTACTCACAGATACGCAGTATTTT
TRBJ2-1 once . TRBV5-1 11 CASSLGYEQFF TGCGCCAGCAGCTTGGGATATGAGCAGTTCTTC
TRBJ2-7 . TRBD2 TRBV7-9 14 CASSRLGLAEEQYF TGTGCCAGCAGCCGCCTGGGACTAGCGGAGGAGCAGTACTTC
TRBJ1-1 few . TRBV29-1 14 CSVETEEKNTEAFF TGCAGCGTGGAGACAGAGGAGAAGAACACTGAAGCTTTCTTT
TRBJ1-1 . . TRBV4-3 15 CASSQDRGIHTEAFF TGCGCCAGCAGCCAAGATCGAGGGATTCACACTGAAGCTTTCTTT
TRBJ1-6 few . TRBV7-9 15 CASSSTADYNSPLHF TGTGCCAGCAGCTCGACAGCCGACTATAATTCACCCCTCCACTTT
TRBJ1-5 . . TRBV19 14 CASSSLTVNQPQHF TGTGCCAGTAGCTCGCTGACAGTGAATCAGCCCCAGCATTTT
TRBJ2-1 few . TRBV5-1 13 CASSVLLYNEQFF TGCGCCAGCAGTGTCCTCCTCTACAATGAGCAGTTCTTC
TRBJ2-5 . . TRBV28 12 CASSLSGRAQYF TGTGCCAGCAGTTTATCTGGACGGGCCCAGTACTTC
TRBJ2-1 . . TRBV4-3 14 CASSWESPYNEQFF TGCGCCAGCAGTTGGGAGTCACCCTACAATGAGCAGTTCTTC
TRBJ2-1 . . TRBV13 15 CASSLRSRGYNEQFF TGTGCCAGCAGTCTCCGATCACGGGGGTACAATGAGCAGTTCTTC
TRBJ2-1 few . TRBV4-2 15 CASSSYQVSYNEQFF TGTGCCAGCAGCTCCTACCAGGTATCGTACAATGAGCAGTTCTTC
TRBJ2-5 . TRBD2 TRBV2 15 CASINTFPSGETQYF TGTGCCAGCATTAACACCTTTCCTAGCGGGGAGACCCAGTACTTC
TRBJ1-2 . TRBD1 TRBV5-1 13 CASSSGQSYGYTF TGCGCCAGCAGTTCGGGACAGAGCTATGGCTACACCTTC
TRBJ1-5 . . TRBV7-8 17 CASSGTPRYYSNQPQHF TGTGCCAGCAGTGGGACACCTCGCTACTATAGCAATCAGCCCCAGCATTTT
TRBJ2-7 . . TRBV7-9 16 CASSPQTGEGAYEQYF TGTGCCAGCAGCCCGCAAACGGGGGAAGGAGCCTACGAGCAGTACTTC
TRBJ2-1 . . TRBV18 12 CASSPAGFGQFF TGTGCCAGCTCGCCCGCAGGGTTTGGGCAGTTCTTC
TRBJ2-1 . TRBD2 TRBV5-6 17 CASSLAGAGPSYNEQFF TGTGCCAGCAGCTTGGCCGGAGCGGGGCCATCCTACAATGAGCAGTTCTTC
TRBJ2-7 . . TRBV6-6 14 CASSPPVEGYEQYF TGTGCCAGCAGTCCACCGGTGGAAGGCTACGAGCAGTACTTC
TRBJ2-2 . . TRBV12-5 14 CASRRDGNTGELFF TGTGCTAGTCGAAGGGACGGAAACACCGGGGAGCTGTTTTTT